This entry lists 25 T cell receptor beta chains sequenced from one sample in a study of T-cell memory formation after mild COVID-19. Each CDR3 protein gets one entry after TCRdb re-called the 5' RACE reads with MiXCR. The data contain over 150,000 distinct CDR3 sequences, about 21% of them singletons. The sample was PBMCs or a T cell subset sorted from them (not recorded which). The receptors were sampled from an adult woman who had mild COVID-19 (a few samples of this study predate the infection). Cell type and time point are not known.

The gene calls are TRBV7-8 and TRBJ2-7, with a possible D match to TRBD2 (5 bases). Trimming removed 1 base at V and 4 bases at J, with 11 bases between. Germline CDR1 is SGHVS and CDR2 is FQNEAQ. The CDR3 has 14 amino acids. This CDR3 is CASSLVNRRYEQYF. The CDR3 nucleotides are TGTGCCAGCAGCTTAGTTAACCGGAGGTACGAGCAGTACTTC.

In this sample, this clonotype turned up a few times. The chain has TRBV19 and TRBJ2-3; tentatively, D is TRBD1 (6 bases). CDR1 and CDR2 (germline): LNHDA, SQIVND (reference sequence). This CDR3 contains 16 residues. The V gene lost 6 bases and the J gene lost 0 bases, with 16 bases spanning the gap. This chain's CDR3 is CASRIRDRSSTDTQYF. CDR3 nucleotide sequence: TGTGCCAGTAGGATCAGAGACAGGAGCAGCACAGATACGCAGTATTTT.

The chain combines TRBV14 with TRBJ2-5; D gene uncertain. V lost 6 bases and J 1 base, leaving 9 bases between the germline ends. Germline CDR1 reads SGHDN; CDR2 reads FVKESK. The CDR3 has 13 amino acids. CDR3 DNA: TGTGCCAGCAGAGCCTCCGGCCAAGAGACCCAGTACTTC. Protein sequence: CASRASGQETQYF.

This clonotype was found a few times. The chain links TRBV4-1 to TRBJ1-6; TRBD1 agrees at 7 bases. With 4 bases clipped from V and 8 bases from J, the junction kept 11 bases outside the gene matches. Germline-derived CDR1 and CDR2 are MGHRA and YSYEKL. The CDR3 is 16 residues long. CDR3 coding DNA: TGCGCCAGCAGCCCCGTCTTCGGGCAGGGGGATTCACCCCTCCACTTT. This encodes CASSPVFGQGDSPLHF.

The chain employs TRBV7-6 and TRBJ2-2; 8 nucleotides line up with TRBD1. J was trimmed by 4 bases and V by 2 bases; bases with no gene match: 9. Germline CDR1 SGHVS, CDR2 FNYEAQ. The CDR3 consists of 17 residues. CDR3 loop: CASSLSQGGYSTGELFF. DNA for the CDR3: TGTGCCAGCAGCTTATCACAGGGGGGTTATTCCACCGGGGAGCTGTTTTTT.

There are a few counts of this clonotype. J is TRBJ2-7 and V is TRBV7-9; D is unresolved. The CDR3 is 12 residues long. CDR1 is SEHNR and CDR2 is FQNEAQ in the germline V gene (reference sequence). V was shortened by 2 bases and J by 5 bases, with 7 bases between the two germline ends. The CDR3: CASSLRAHEQYF. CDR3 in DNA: TGTGCCAGCAGCTTAAGGGCCCACGAGCAGTACTTC.

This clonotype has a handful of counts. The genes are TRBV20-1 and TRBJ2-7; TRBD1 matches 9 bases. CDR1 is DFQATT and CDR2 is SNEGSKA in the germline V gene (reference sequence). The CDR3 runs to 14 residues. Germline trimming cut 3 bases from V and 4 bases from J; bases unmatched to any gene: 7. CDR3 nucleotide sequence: TGCAGTGCTAGGGGTTTAGGGACAGGGTACGAGCAGTACTTC. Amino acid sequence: CSARGLGTGYEQYF.

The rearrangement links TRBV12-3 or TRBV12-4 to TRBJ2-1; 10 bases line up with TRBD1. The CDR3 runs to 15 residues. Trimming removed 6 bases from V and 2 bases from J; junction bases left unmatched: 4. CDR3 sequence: CASRRDRGPYNEQFF. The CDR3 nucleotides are TGTGCCAGCAGACGGGACAGGGGACCCTACAATGAGCAGTTCTTC.

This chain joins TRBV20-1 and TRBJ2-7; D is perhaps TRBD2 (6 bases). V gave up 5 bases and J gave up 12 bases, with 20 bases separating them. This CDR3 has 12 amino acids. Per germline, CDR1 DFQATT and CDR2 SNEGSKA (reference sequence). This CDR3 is CSAPGLRGVRYF. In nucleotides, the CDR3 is TGCAGTGCTCCGGGACTTCGCGGGGTAAGGTACTTC.

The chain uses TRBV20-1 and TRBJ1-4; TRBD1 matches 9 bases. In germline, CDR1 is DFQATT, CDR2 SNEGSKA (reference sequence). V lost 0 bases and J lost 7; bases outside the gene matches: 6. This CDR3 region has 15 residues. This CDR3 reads CSARDRDRDIEKLFF. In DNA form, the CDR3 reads TGCAGTGCTAGAGACCGGGACAGGGATATTGAAAAACTGTTTTTT.

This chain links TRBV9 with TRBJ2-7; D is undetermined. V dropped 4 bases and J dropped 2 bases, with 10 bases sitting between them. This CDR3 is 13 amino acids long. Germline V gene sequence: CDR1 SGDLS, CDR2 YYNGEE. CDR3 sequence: CASSPGIAYEQYF. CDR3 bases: TGTGCCAGCAGCCCCGGAATAGCCTACGAGCAGTACTTC.

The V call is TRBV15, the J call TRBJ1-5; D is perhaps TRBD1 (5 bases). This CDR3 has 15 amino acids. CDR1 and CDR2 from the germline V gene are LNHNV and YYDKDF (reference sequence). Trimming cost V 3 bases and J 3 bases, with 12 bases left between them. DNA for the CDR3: TGTGCCACCAGCAGCCAGGGCCGGGACAATCAGCCCCAGCATTTT. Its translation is CATSSQGRDNQPQHF. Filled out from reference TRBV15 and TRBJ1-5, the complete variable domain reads DAMVIQNPRYQVTQFGKPVTLSCSQTLNHNVMYWYQQKSSQAPKLLFHYYDKDFNNEADTPDNFQSRRPNTSFCFLDIRSPGLGDTAMYLCATSSQGRDNQPQHFGDGTRLSIL.

The CDR3 loop reads CASSYNLGTRVGYTF. The CDR3 bases are TGTGCCAGCAGTTACAACCTTGGGACCCGAGTTGGCTACACCTTC. The chain couples TRBV6-2 or TRBV6-3 to TRBJ1-2; tentative D call: TRBD1 (5 bases). Germline values: CDR1 MNHEY, CDR2 SVGEGT. CDR3 size: 15 residues. V gave up 2 bases and J gave up 7 bases, with 17 bases separating them.

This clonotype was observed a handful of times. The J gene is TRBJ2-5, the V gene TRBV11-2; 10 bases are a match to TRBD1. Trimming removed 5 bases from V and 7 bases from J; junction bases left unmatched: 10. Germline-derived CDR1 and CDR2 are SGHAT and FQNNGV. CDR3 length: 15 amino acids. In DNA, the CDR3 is TGTGCCAGCAGCGCAACGACAGGGGGCGGCGGGACCCAGTACTTC. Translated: CASSATTGGGGTQYF.

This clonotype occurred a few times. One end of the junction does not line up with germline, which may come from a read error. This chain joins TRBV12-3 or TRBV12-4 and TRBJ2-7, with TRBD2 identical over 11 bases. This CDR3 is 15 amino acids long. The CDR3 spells CASSLVAGGPHEQYF. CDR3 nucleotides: TGTGCCAGCAGCTTAGTAGCGGGAGGGCCTCACGAGCAGTACTTC.

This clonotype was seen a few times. This chain's CDR3 is CASSSPGESYSSYEQYF. For the CDR3, the DNA is TGTGCCAGCAGTTCCCCCGGGGAGTCCTACAGCTCCTACGAGCAGTACTTC. The gene calls are TRBV12-3 or TRBV12-4 and TRBJ2-7; D is perhaps TRBD2 (5 bases). This CDR3 spans 17 amino acids. The ends were cut back, 4 bases at V and 0 bases at J, with 19 bases in the middle.

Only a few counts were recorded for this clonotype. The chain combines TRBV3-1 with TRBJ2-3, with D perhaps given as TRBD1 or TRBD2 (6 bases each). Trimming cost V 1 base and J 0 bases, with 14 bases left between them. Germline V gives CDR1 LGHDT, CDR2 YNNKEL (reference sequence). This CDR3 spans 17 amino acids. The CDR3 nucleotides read TGTGCCAGCAGCCAAGCACCGGGGGCATTTAGCACAGATACGCAGTATTTT. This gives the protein CASSQAPGAFSTDTQYF.

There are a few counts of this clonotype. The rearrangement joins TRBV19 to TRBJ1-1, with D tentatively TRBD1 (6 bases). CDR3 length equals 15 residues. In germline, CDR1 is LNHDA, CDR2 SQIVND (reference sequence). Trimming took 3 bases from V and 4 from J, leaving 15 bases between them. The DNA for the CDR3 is TGTGCCAGTAGTATCGCGAGCGGGGGCGGCACTGAAGCTTTCTTT. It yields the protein CASSIASGGGTEAFF.

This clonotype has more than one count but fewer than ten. The CDR3 spells CASSLDRLYGYTF. In DNA form, the CDR3 reads TGTGCCAGCAGCCTCGACAGGCTCTATGGCTACACCTTC. The chain uses TRBV5-8 and TRBJ1-2, with a tentative D call TRBD1 (6 bases). The V end was cut by 4 bases, the J end by 4 bases, with 11 bases between. CDR3 length: 13 amino acids. Germline values: CDR1 SGHTS, CDR2 YDEGEE.

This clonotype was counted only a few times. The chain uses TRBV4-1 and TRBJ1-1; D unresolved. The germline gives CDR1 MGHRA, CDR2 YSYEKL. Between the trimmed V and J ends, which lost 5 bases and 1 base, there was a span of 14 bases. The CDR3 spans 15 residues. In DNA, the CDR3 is TGCGCCAGCAGCTTAAAGGACCCTCCGAACACTGAAGCTTTCTTT. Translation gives CASSLKDPPNTEAFF.

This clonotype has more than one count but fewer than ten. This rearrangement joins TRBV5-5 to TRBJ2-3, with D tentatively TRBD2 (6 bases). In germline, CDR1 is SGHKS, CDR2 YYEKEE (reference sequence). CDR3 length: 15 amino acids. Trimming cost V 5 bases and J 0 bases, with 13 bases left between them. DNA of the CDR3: TGTGCCAGCAGGAGGGAGGCGGTTAGCACAGATACGCAGTATTTT. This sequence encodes CASRREAVSTDTQYF.

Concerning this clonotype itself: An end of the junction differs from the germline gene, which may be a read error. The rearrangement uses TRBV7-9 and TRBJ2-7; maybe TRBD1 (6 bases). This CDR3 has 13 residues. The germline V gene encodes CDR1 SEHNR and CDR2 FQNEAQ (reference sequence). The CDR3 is CATSAGAIYEQYF. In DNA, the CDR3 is TGTGCCACCAGCGCAGGGGCGATCTACGAGCAGTACTTC.

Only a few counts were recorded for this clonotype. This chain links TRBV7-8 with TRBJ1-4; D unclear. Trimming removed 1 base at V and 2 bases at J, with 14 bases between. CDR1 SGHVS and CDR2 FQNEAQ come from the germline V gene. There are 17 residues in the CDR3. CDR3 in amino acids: CASSLEAGRYTNEKLFF. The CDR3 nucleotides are TGTGCCAGCAGCTTAGAGGCAGGAAGATACACTAATGAAAAACTGTTTTTT.

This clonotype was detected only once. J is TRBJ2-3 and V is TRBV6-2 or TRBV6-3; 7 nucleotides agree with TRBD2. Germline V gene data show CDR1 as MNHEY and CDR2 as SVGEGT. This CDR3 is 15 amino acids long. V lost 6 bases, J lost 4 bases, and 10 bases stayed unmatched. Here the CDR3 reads CASSQWGGSSDTQYF. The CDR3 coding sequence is TGTGCCAGCAGCCAGTGGGGCGGGAGCTCAGATACGCAGTATTTT.

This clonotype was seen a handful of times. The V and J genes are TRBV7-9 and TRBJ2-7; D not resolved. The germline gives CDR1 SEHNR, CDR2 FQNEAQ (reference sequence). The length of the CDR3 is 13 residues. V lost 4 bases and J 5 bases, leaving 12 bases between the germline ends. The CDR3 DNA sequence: TGTGCCAGCAGCTGGTCCAGCGACAACGAGCAGTACTTC. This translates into CASSWSSDNEQYF.